The 19 T cell receptor beta chains reported below all come from one sample, sequenced in a study of T cells in localized non-small cell lung cancer. Sequencing used immunoSEQ multiplex PCR; TCRdb keeps in-frame clones, though not all of them. The sample shows about 700 clones, 25% to 35% of them seen only once. Sequencing used normal lung tissue next to the tumor, obtained before any cancer treatment. The receptors were gathered from a man aged 40-75 years with stage III lung adenocarcinoma.

The rearrangement links TRBV18 to TRBJ2-2; D unresolved. The CDR3 totals 14 residues. The V end lost 2 bases, the J end lost 2 bases, and 6 bases lay between the germline ends. Germline V gene sequence: CDR1 KGHSH, CDR2 LQKENI. Here the CDR3 DNA reads TGTGCCAGCTCACCAGCCCTCAACACCGGGGAGCTGTTTTTT. It yields the protein CASSPALNTGELFF.

This clone was picked up a small number of times. The chain employs TRBV5-1 and TRBJ2-1; 14 nucleotides agree with TRBD2. The CDR3 has 20 amino acids. From germline, CDR1 is SGHRS and CDR2 YFSETQ. V dropped 4 bases and J dropped 3; count of bases not matched to a gene: 15. Here the CDR3 reads CASSIAGTSGSLSFYNEQFF. CDR3 nucleotides: TGCGCCAGCAGCATCGCCGGGACTAGCGGGAGCTTGTCCTTCTACAATGAGCAGTTCTTC.

This clone was seen once. The rearrangement joins TRBV30 to TRBJ2-7, with a tentative D call TRBD2 (5 bases). The germline gives CDR1 GTSNPN, CDR2 SVGIG (reference sequence). Trimming took off 2 bases at V and 6 bases at J, with 8 bases between the two ends. This CDR3 comprises 11 residues. Written as DNA, the CDR3 is TGTGCCTGGAGTCCGGGGAGCGAGCAGTACTTC. This sequence encodes CAWSPGSEQYF.

This chain links TRBV19 with TRBJ2-5, with D possibly being TRBD2 (5 bases). Per germline, CDR1 LNHDA and CDR2 SQIVND (reference sequence). The ends were cut back, 6 bases at V and 4 bases at J, with 15 bases in the middle. The CDR3 covers 14 residues. The CDR3 nucleotides are TGTGCCAGTAGAGGAAGCGGAAGTGCAGAGACCCAGTACTTC. Protein: CASRGSGSAETQYF.

This clone was detected a few times. The chain has TRBV6-8 and TRBJ2-6, with D unclear. The CDR3 contains 17 residues. Germline CDR1 reads MNHGY; CDR2 reads SAAAGT. Between the trimmed V and J ends, which lost 0 bases and 0 bases, there was a span of 9 bases. CDR3 DNA sequence: TGTGCCAGCAGTTACTCTGGCCATAGCTCTGGGGCCAACGTCCTGACTTTC. Its protein is CASSYSGHSSGANVLTF.

In its sample, this clone ranks as large. This chain uses TRBV6-1 with TRBJ2-2, with 8 bases identical to TRBD1. Germline CDR1 reads MNHNS; CDR2 reads SASEGT. The CDR3 has 15 amino acids. The trim removed 0 bases at V and 7 bases at J, leaving 4 bases unmatched. This CDR3 is CASSEAGQGHGELFF. In nucleotides, the CDR3 is TGTGCCAGCAGTGAAGCTGGACAGGGCCACGGGGAGCTGTTTTTT.

The chain combines TRBV18 with TRBJ2-3; D gene uncertain. V was trimmed by 3 bases and J by 2 bases, leaving 9 bases between them. Germline lookup yields CDR1 KGHSH and CDR2 LQKENI. CDR3 length: 14 amino acids. CDR3 DNA sequence: TGTGCCAGCTCACCTCCTGTGAACACAGATACGCAGTATTTT. Translated: CASSPPVNTDTQYF.

J is TRBJ1-1 and V is TRBV5-1; D may be TRBD1 (5 bases). Per the germline V gene, CDR1 is SGHRS and CDR2 is YFSETQ. The CDR3 spans 14 residues. V was shortened by 4 bases and J by 1 base, with 11 bases between the two germline ends. CDR3 in DNA: TGCGCCAGCAGCGGGGGTCCCTCGAACACTGAAGCTTTCTTT. It is translated as CASSGGPSNTEAFF.

The rearrangement links TRBV6-8 to TRBJ2-7; D ambiguous. This CDR3 is built from 12 residues. With 2 bases removed from V and 8 bases from J, the gap between germline ends came to 10 bases. The germline CDR1 and CDR2 sequences are MNHGY and SAAAGT. The chain's CDR3 is CASSYIDAKQYF. The CDR3 nucleotides are TGTGCCAGCAGTTACATCGACGCCAAGCAGTACTTC.

This clone is termed medium-sized. The CDR3 DNA reads as TGTGCCAGCAGCGTCCAGGGGCTCGGCTATGGCTACACCTTC. Amino acids: CASSVQGLGYGYTF. The genes are TRBV11-3 and TRBJ1-2, with D perhaps matching TRBD1 (6 bases). CDR3 length: 14 residues. V was trimmed by 5 bases and J by 4 bases, leaving 14 bases between them. The germline V gene encodes CDR1 SGHNT and CDR2 YENEEA.

This clone has a single count. The gene calls are TRBV6-8 and TRBJ2-7; D may be TRBD1 or TRBD2 (5 bases each). The ends were cut back, 6 bases at V and 7 bases at J, with 16 bases in the middle. This CDR3 contains 13 residues. The germline V gene has CDR1 MNHGY and CDR2 SAAAGT. Here the CDR3 DNA reads TGTGCCAGCAGCCCGCTATTCTGGGGGGAGCAGTACTTC. This sequence encodes CASSPLFWGEQYF.

The rearrangement uses TRBV6-8 and TRBJ1-3; D unresolved. V dropped 9 bases and J dropped 4 bases, with 22 bases sitting between them. CDR3 length: 16 residues. Germline CDR1 is MNHGY and CDR2 is SAAAGT. The DNA of the CDR3 is TGTGCCAGTCTCTCATTAGGCCGTTCGGGCGGAAACACCATATATTTT. Its translation: CASLSLGRSGGNTIYF.

This clone was seen only a few times. CDR3 coding DNA: TGTGCCAGCAGTTACATGGCAGGGACTCAGCCCCAGCATTTT. Amino acids: CASSYMAGTQPQHF. The genes are TRBV6-8 and TRBJ1-5; perhaps TRBD1 as D (5 bases). Trimming removed 2 bases at V and 6 bases at J, with 11 bases between. The CDR3 has 14 amino acids. Per the germline V gene, CDR1 is MNHGY and CDR2 is SAAAGT.

CDR3 DNA sequence: TGTGCCAGCAGCTTGGGGGGGACTGGCTCCTACGAGCAGTACTTC. Amino acid sequence: CASSLGGTGSYEQYF. The gene calls are TRBV11-3 and TRBJ2-7, with 7 bases lining up with TRBD2. From germline, CDR1 is SGHNT and CDR2 YENEEA. This CDR3 has 15 amino acids. The ends lost 3 bases at V and 0 bases at J; junction bases unmatched: 5. Combining the CDR3 with reference TRBV11-3 and TRBJ2-7 gives the whole variable domain EAGVVQSPRYKIIEKKQPVAFWCNPISGHNTLYWYLQNLGQGPELLIRYENEEAVDDSQLPKDRFSAERLKGVDSTLKIQPAELGDSAVYLCASSLGGTGSYEQYFGPGTRLTVT.

A remark on this clone: One end of the junction does not line up with germline, which may come from a read error. The V and J genes are TRBV6-8 and TRBJ2-1; TRBD1 matches at 10 bases. Germline CDR1 reads MNHGY; CDR2 reads SAAAGT. The length of the CDR3 is 16 residues. Here the CDR3 DNA reads TGTGCCAGCAGTGACTCGGGGACAGGGGACCACAATGAGCAGTTCTTC. This codes for CASSDSGTGDHNEQFF.

This clone was counted a few times. The chain uses TRBV9 and TRBJ1-5; weak D call: TRBD1 (6 bases). V lost 5 bases and J 6 bases, leaving 12 bases between the germline ends. The CDR3 runs 13 residues. Germline assignment: CDR1 SGDLS and CDR2 YYNGEE. Written as DNA, the CDR3 is TGTGCCAGCAGTGCAGGGGTCGGTCAGCCCCAGCATTTT. Encoded protein: CASSAGVGQPQHF.

The V call is TRBV29-1, the J call TRBJ2-2; 10 positions match TRBD2. The CDR3 is 15 amino acids. Germline values: CDR1 SQVTM, CDR2 ANQGSEA. V shed 4 bases, J shed 6 bases, and the junction held 8 bases outside the gene matches. The CDR3 loop is CSVAFSSGSSGELFF. CDR3 sequence (DNA): TGCAGCGTTGCCTTCTCTAGCGGGAGTTCCGGGGAGCTGTTTTTT.

The genes are TRBV9 and TRBJ2-3; 7 nucleotides align to TRBD1. Germline values: CDR1 SGDLS, CDR2 YYNGEE. CDR3 length: 15 residues. The ends lost 5 bases at V and 1 base at J; junction bases unmatched: 7. This CDR3 is CASSEGGSGTDTQYF. CDR3 DNA: TGTGCCAGCAGTGAAGGGGGCTCGGGCACAGATACGCAGTATTTT. Full variable domain (missing parts from reference TRBV9 and TRBJ2-3): DSGVTQTPKHLITATGQRVTLRCSPRSGDLSVYWYQQSLDQGLQFLIQYYNGEERAKGNILERFSAQQFPDLHSELNLSSLELGDSALYFCASSEGGSGTDTQYFGPGTRLTVL.

By frequency in the sample, this clone is large. The J gene is TRBJ2-1, the V gene TRBV6-8; TRBD2 aligns across 10 bases. V lost 2 bases and J lost 5; bases outside the gene matches: 6. Looked up from germline, CDR1 is MNHGY and CDR2 is SAAAGT. This CDR3 contains 16 residues. The chain's CDR3 is CASSYRSGRANNEQFF. The DNA of the CDR3 is TGTGCCAGCAGTTACAGAAGCGGGAGGGCCAACAATGAGCAGTTCTTC.